This paragraph covers one T cell receptor (beta chain) sequence. Antigen unknown. The authors sequenced patients whose flow cytometry had shown CD8+CD57+ cell expansion. These data come from a study of CD8+CD57+ T cells in acquired aplastic anemia. Profiling of TCR beta VDJ combinations and CDR3 sequences used genomic DNA as template. MiXCR, applied by TCRdb to the reads, yields one record per CDR3 protein. The sample carries some 150,000 distinct CDR3 sequences, around half recorded once. Findings and limits, study-wide: Levels of CD8+ Simpson's diversity were not significantly distinct in patients versus controls. Shared by patients and controls, 25 to 30 CD8+ CDR3s were abundant in patients.

The CDR3 extends over 15 amino acids. Germline CDR1 is KGHDR and CDR2 is SFDVKD. Between the trimmed V and J ends, which lost 4 bases and 4 bases, there was a span of 13 bases. The TCR originated in a human donor with aplastic anemia. This rearrangement joins TRBV24-1 to TRBJ1-5, with D possibly matching TRBD1 (5 bases). Sequences were obtained from sorted CD4+, CD8+, or CD8+CD57+ T cells (not recorded which) from PBMCs. The CDR3 is CATSDRTSLNQPQHF. The CDR3 coding sequence is TGTGCCACCAGTGACCGGACAAGCTTGAATCAGCCCCAGCATTTT.